Here is one TCR beta chain with its context. CDR1 and CDR2 (germline): SGDLS, YYNGEE. The ends lost 0 bases at V and 5 bases at J; junction bases unmatched: 8. This CDR3 region has 16 residues. This sample stems from a study of blood T cell repertoires in COVID-19. Study-wide background: There were acute and convalescent COVID-19 samples, and they came from the United States, Italy and Spain. T cells, B-cell-depleted T cells, or PBMCs provided the cDNA or gDNA that served as material.

The table came from immunoSEQ multiplex PCR; TCRdb's copy has only in-frame clones and leaves some out. The sample lists roughly 120,000 clones, approximately 82% seen once, with around 4% in the top ten. This clonotype originated in a woman older than 75 with acute or convalescent COVID-19. The chain couples TRBV9 to TRBJ2-7; 10 positions match TRBD1. The sequenced sample was peripheral blood. The CDR3 sequence: CASSVGQDRGNDEQYF. In nucleotides, the CDR3 is TGTGCCAGCAGCGTAGGTCAGGACAGGGGGAACGACGAGCAGTACTTC. The variable domain in full, completed from reference TRBV9 and TRBJ2-7, reads DSGVTQTPKHLITATGQRVTLRCSPRSGDLSVYWYQQSLDQGLQFLIQYYNGEERAKGNILERFSAQQFPDLHSELNLSSLELGDSALYFCASSVGQDRGNDEQYFGPGTRLTVT.